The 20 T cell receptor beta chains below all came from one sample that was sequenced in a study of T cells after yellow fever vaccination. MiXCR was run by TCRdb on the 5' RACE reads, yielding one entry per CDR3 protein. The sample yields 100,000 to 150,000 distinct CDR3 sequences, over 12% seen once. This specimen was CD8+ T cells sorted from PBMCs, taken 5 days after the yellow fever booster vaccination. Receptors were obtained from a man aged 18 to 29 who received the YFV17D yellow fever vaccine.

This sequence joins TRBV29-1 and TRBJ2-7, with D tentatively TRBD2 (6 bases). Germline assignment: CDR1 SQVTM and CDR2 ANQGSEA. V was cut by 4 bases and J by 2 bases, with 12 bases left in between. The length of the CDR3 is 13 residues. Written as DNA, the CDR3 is TGCAGCGTTGGACGGGGGATTCCCTACGAGCAGTACTTC. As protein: CSVGRGIPYEQYF.

CDR3 sequence: CASSLSAGANTEAFF. CDR3 nucleotide sequence: TGCGCCAGCAGCTTGAGCGCCGGAGCGAACACTGAAGCTTTCTTT. The J gene is TRBJ1-1, the V gene TRBV5-1; no firm D call. In germline, CDR1 is SGHRS, CDR2 YFSETQ. The CDR3 contains 15 residues. V lost 1 base and J lost 1, with 11 bases in between.

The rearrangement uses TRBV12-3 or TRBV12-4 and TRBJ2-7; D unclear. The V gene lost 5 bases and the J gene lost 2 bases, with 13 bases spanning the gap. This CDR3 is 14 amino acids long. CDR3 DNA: TGTGCCAGCAGTCCCTCGGACGGAGCCTACGAGCAGTACTTC. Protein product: CASSPSDGAYEQYF.

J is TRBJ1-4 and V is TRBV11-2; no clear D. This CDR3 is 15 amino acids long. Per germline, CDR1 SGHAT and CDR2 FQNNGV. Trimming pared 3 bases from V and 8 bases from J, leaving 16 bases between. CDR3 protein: CASSFVRLGGEKLFF. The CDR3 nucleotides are TGTGCCAGCAGCTTTGTGAGGCTCGGTGGCGAAAAACTGTTTTTT.

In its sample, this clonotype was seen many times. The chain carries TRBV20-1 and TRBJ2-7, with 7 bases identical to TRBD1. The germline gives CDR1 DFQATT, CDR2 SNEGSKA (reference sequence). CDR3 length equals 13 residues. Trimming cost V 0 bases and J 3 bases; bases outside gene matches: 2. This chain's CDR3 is CSARDSGGYEQYF. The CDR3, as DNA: TGCAGTGCTAGAGATTCAGGGGGCTACGAGCAGTACTTC.

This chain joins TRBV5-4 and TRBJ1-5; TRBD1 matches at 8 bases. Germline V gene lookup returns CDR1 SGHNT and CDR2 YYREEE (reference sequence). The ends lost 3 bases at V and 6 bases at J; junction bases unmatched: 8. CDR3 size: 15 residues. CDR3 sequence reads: CASSWGPGGVQPQHF. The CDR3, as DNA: TGTGCCAGCAGCTGGGGGCCAGGGGGCGTTCAGCCCCAGCATTTT.

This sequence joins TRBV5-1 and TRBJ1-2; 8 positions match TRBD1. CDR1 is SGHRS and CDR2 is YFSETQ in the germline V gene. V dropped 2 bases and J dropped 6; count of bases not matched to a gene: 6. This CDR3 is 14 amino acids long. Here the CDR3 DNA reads TGCGCCAGCAGCTTACACAGGGGGAGCGATGGCTACACCTTC. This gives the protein CASSLHRGSDGYTF. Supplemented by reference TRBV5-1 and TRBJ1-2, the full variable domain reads KAGVTQTPRYLIKTRGQQVTLSCSPISGHRSVSWYQQTPGQGLQFLFEYFSETQRNKGNFPGRFSGRQFSNSRSEMNVSTLELGDSALYLCASSLHRGSDGYTFGSGTRLTVV.

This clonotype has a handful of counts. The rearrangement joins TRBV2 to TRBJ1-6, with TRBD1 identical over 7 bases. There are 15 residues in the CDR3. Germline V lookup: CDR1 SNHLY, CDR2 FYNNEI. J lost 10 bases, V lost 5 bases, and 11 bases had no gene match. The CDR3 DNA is TGTGCCAGCAGTCTGACAGGGCTGCGAGAATCACCCCTCCACTTT. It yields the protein CASSLTGLRESPLHF.

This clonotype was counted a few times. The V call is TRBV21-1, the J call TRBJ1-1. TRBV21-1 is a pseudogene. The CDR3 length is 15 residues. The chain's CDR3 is CASIRSREVVAEAFF. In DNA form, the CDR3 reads TGTGCCAGCATCAGAAGCCGGGAGGTTGTGGCTGAAGCTTTCTTT.

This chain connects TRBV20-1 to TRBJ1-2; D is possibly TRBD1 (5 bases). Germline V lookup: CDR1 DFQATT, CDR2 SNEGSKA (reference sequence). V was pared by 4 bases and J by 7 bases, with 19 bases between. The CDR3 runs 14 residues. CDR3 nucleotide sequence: TGCAGTGCTAAATGGCCGGGACCCGGAATTGGCTACACCTTC. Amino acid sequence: CSAKWPGPGIGYTF.

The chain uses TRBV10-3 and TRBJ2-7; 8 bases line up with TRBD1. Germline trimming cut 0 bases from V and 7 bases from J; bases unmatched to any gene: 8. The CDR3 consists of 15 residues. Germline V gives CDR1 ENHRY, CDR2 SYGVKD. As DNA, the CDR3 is TGTGCCATCAGTGAGTCAGACAGGGGCCATGGGGAGCAGTACTTC. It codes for CAISESDRGHGEQYF.

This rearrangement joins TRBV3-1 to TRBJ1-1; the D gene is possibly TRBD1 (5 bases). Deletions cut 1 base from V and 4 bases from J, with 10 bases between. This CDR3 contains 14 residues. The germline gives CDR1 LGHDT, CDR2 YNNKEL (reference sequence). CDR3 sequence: CASSQGSGGTEAFF. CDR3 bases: TGTGCCAGCAGCCAAGGATCGGGGGGCACTGAAGCTTTCTTT.

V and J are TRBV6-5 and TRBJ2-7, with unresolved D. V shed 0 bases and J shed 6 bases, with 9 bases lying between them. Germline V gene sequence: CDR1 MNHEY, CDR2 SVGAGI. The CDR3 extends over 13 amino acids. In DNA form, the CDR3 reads TGTGCCAGCAGTTACTCTGGGATAAGCGAGCAGTACGTC. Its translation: CASSYSGISEQYV.

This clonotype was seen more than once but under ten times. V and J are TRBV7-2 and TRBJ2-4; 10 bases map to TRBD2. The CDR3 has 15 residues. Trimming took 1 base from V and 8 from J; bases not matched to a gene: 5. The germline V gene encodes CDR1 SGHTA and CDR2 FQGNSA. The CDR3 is CASSLGAGGPDIQYF. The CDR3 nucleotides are TGTGCCAGCAGCTTAGGAGCGGGGGGGCCAGACATTCAGTACTTC.

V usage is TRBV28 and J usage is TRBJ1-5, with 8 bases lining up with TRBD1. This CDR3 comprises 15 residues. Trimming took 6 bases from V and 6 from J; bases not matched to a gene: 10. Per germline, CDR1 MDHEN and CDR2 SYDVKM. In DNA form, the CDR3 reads TGTGCCAGCAGCCCCCAGGGGGCGCGCGGTCAGCCCCAGCATTTT. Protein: CASSPQGARGQPQHF.

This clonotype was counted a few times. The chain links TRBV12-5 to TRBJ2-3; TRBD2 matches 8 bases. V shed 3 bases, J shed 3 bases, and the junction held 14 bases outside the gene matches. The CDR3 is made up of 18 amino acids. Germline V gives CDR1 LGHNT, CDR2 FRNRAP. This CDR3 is CASGFVLRISGDTDTQYF. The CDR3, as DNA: TGTGCTAGTGGTTTCGTCCTTCGTATTAGCGGGGATACAGATACGCAGTATTTT.

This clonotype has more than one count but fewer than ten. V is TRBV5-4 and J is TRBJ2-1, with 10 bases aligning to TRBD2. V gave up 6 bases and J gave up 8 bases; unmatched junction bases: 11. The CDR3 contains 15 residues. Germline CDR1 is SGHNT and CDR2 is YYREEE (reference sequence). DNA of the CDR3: TGTGCCAGCACCTACCTGAGCGGGGGGGACTATGAGCAGTTCTTC. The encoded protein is CASTYLSGGDYEQFF.

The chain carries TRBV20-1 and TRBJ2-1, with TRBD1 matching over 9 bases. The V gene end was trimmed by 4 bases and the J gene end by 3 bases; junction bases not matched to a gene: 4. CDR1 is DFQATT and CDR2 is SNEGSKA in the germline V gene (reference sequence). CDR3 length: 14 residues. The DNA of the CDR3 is TGCAGTGCTATATCGGGACAGGGCTACAATGAGCAGTTCTTC. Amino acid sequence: CSAISGQGYNEQFF.

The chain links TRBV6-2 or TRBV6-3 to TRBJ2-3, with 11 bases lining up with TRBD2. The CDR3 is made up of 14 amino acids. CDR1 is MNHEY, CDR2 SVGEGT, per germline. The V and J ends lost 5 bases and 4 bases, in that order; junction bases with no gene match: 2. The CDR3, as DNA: TGTGCCAGCAGTCCGACTAGCGGGGCAGATACGCAGTATTTT. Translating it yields CASSPTSGADTQYF.

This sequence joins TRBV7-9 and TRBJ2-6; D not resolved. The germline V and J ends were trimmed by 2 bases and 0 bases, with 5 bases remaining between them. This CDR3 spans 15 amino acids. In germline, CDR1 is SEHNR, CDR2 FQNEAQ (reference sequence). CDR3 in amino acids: CASSLNPSGANVLTF. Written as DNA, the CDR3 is TGTGCCAGCAGCTTAAACCCCTCTGGGGCCAACGTCCTGACTTTC.